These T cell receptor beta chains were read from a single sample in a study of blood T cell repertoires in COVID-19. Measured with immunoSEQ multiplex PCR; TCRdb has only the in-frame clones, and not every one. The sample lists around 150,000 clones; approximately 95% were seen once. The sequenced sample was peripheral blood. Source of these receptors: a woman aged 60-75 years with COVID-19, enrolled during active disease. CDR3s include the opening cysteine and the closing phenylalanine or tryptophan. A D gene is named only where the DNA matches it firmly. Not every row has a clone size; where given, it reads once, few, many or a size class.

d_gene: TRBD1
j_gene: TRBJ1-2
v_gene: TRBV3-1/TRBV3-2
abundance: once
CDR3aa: CASRGEDRALYGYTF
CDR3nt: TGTGCCAGCAGGGGAGAAGACAGGGCCCTCTATGGCTACACCTTC

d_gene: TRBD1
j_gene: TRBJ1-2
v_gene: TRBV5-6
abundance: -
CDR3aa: CASSWTGAYGYTF
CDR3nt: TGTGCCAGCAGCTGGACAGGGGCGTATGGCTACACCTTC

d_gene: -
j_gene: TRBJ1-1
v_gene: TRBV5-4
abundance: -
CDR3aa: CASSFDGSSTEAFF
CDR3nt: TGTGCCAGCAGCTTTGACGGGTCGAGCACTGAAGCTTTCTTT

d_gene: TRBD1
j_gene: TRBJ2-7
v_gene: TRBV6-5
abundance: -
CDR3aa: CASSSGQGIDEQYF
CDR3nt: TGTGCCAGCAGTTCGGGACAGGGGATCGACGAGCAGTACTTT

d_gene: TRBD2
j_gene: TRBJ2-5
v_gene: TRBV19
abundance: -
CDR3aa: CASSPGLAGAWETQYF
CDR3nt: TGTGCCAGTAGTCCCGGACTAGCGGGGGCCTGGGAGACCCAGTACTTC

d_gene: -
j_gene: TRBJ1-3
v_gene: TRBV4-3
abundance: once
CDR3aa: CASSRRGSSGNTIYF
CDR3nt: TGCGCCAGCAGCCGGAGAGGGAGCTCTGGAAACACCATATATTTT

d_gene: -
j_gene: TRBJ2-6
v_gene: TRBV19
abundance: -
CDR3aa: CASSPQARLGANVLTF
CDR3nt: TGTGCCAGTAGTCCCCAGGCCCGGTTAGGGGCCAACGTCCTGACTTTC

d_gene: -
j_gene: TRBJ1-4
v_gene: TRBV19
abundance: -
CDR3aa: CASSIRGLRREKLFF
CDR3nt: TGTGCCAGTAGTATAAGGGGACTCAGGAGGGAAAAACTGTTTTTT

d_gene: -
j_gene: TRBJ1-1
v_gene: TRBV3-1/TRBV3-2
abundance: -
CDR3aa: CASSQGPRNTEAFF
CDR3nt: TGTGCCAGCAGCCAAGGTCCCCGGAACACTGAAGCTTTCTTT

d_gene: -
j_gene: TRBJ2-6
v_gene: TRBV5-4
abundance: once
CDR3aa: CASSRSGAGANVLTF
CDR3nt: TGTGCCAGCAGCAGGTCGGGGGCTGGGGCCAACGTCCTGACTTTC

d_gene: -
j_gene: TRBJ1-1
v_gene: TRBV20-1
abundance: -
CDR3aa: CSASFRVRRDAEAFF
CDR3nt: TGCAGTGCTAGTTTCCGGGTGCGGAGGGACGCTGAAGCTTTCTTT

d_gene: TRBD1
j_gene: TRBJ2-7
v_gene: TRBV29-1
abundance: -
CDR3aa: CSVVPGGYEQYF
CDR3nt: TGCAGCGTTGTGCCAGGGGGCTACGAGCAGTACTTC

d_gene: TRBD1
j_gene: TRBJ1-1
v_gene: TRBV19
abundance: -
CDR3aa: CASSPPGTVNTEAFF
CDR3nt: TGTGCCAGTAGCCCGCCCGGGACAGTGAACACTGAAGCTTTCTTT

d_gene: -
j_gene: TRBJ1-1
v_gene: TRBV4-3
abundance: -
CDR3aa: CASSQERHRGYEAFF
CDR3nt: TGCGCCAGCAGCCAAGAGCGCCATCGGGGATATGAAGCTTTCTTT

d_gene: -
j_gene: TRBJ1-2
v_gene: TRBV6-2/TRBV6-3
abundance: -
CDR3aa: CASTPPPLQAYYGYTF
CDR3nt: TGTGCCAGCACCCCGCCCCCCCTGCAGGCCTACTATGGCTACACCTTC

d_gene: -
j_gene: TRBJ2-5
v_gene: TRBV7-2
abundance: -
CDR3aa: CASSFGGIETQYF
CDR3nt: TGTGCCAGCAGCTTCGGCGGGATCGAGACCCAGTACTTC

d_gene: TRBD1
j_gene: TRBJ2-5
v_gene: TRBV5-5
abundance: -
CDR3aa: CASSLGQGVETQYF
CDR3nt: TGTGCCAGCAGCTTGGGACAGGGGGTCGAGACCCAGTACTTC

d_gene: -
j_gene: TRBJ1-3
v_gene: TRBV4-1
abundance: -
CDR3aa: CASSLQNSGNTIYF
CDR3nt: TGCGCCAGCAGCCTCCAGAACTCTGGAAACACCATATATTTT

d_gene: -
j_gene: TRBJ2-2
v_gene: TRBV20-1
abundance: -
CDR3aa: CSASSQTNTGELFF
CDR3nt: TGCAGTGCTAGTTCCCAGACGAACACCGGGGAGCTGTTTTTT

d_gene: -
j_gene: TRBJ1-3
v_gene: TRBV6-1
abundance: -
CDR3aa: CASSAQGGSSGNTIYF
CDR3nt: TGTGCCAGCAGTGCCCAGGGCGGGAGCTCTGGAAACACCATATATTTT